The sequence of this T cell receptor (beta chain) was determined in a study of T cell responses to AZD1222 COVID-19 vaccine. Only in-frame clones appear in the TCRdb table, and some are missing; sequencing was by immunoSEQ multiplex PCR. The sample has some 97,000 clones; about 87% are singletons. Trimming pared 6 bases from V and 2 bases from J, leaving 15 bases between. This CDR3 contains 15 residues. The germline V gene encodes CDR1 SGHAT and CDR2 FQDESV (reference sequence). Study observations and caveats: Increased Spike-specific TCR breadth and depth were observed after two AZD1222 doses.

A note on this clone: No antigen is known for it.

The gene calls are TRBV11-1 and TRBJ2-3; perhaps TRBD2 as D (5 bases). This TCR came from an adult in good health. The input for sequencing was peripheral blood, taken on day 0 of AZD1222 vaccination. The CDR3 region has the DNA TGTGCCAGCAGACCAAGGAGCGGACTCACAGATACGCAGTATTTT. Translating gives CASRPRSGLTDTQYF.